The present entry profiles one T cell receptor beta chain with its context. This sample is drawn from a study of patients and donors after allogeneic stem cell transplantation. TCRdb reprocessed the RT-PCR reads via MiXCR and lists one record per CDR3 protein. The table has 150,000 to 250,000 distinct CDR3 sequences, 41% seen once; the top ten hold about 33%. V shed 7 bases and J shed 3 bases, with 15 bases lying between them. The CDR3 extends over 14 amino acids. Sequenced input: blood, either unsorted or a sorted T cell fraction (not recorded which). This TCR derives from a human donor who was either an allogeneic HSCT recipient or a stem cell or donor lymphocyte infusion donor (not recorded which). It is not recorded whose cells these are; they may come from a transplant donor. This chain uses TRBV12-3 or TRBV12-4 with TRBJ1-1; the D is unclear. The CDR3 nucleotides are TGTGCCAGCACCACCACAGTACTATACACTGAAGCTTTCTTT. It specifies CASTTTVLYTEAFF.